Each of the 5 T cell receptor beta chains below was sequenced from the same sample in a study of cytomegalovirus exposure and HLA in healthy donors. Researchers ran the PCR with 60 Vbeta and 13 Jbeta primers. Profiled with immunoSEQ multiplex PCR; TCRdb holds only in-frame clones, not every one. This sample contains fewer than 85,000 clones. Sequencing input: PBMCs. All receptors derive from a female donor in good health and CMV-seropositive.

The V and J genes are TRBV10-3 and TRBJ2-3, with D perhaps matching TRBD2 (6 bases). This CDR3 is built from 14 residues. Trimming took off 4 bases at V and 6 bases at J, with 14 bases between the two ends. Germline CDR1 ENHRY, CDR2 SYGVKD. The chain's CDR3 is CAISGEAGPDTQYF. CDR3 nucleotides: TGTGCCATCAGTGGGGAAGCGGGCCCCGATACGCAGTATTTT.

This chain uses TRBV6-1 with TRBJ2-1; D is ambiguous. This CDR3 spans 17 amino acids. Trimming took 2 bases from V and 0 from J, leaving 14 bases between them. The V gene's germline CDR1 is MNHNS and CDR2 SASEGT. CDR3 amino acids: CASSERAILSSYNEQFF. In nucleotides, the CDR3 is TGTGCCAGCAGTGAAAGAGCAATACTGAGCTCCTACAATGAGCAGTTCTTC.

The V and J genes are TRBV23-1 and TRBJ2-7; D gene uncertain. TRBV23-1 is given ORF status, its function remaining uncertain. This CDR3 has 16 residues. Deletions cut 4 bases from V and 3 bases from J, with 19 bases between. Here the CDR3 reads CASSPLPPYAHYEQYF. The CDR3 DNA is TGCGCCAGCAGTCCCTTGCCCCCCTACGCCCACTACGAGCAGTACTTC.

V and J are TRBV4-3 and TRBJ2-5; the match to TRBD1 covers 7 bases. Germline CDR1 and CDR2: LGHNA and YSLEER. The CDR3 covers 18 residues. Trimming took 0 bases from V and 3 from J; bases not matched to a gene: 13. DNA of the CDR3: TGCGCCAGCAGCCAAGATGGATTGGCAGGGGGAAGGAAAGAGACCCAGTACTTC. Its translation is CASSQDGLAGGRKETQYF.

V gene TRBV7-9 combines with J gene TRBJ2-7; D possibly corresponds to TRBD2 (6 bases). This CDR3 has 14 amino acids. The germline V gene has CDR1 SEHNR and CDR2 FQNEAQ (reference sequence). The ends were cut back, 5 bases at V and 7 bases at J, with 18 bases in the middle. The CDR3 DNA reads as TGTGCCAGCAGCCGGGCAGGGCCTGCGGGGGAGCAGTACTTC. It is translated as CASSRAGPAGEQYF.